Each of the 2 T cell receptor beta chains below was sequenced from the same sample in a study of T cells in Graves' hyperthyroidism and ophthalmopathy. The TCR beta CDR3 regions underwent amplification using RNA transcripts as the source. Primed by the HTBI set, a first-round RT-PCR was run on the TCR CDR3. TCRdb itself ran the multiplex PCR reads through MiXCR, one entry per CDR3 protein. Here the sample spans a few hundred thousand distinct CDR3 sequences, about 16% being singletons. The specimen sequenced was blood. The source is a woman between 50 and 59 years old with Graves' hyperthyroidism that later progressed to Graves' ophthalmopathy.

This chain connects TRBV20-1 to TRBJ2-7, with TRBD2 identical over 12 bases. This CDR3 is built from 15 residues. The trim removed 2 bases at V and 4 bases at J, leaving 6 bases unmatched. CDR1 is DFQATT, CDR2 SNEGSKA, per germline (reference sequence). CDR3 amino acids: CSARYGLAGIYEQYF. The CDR3 DNA reads as TGCAGTGCTAGATATGGACTAGCGGGAATTTACGAGCAGTACTTC.

This clonotype came up many times. J is TRBJ1-1 and V is TRBV6-1; TRBD1 aligns across 7 bases. The J segment lost 5 bases and the V segment lost 9 bases, leaving 9 bases of the junction unmatched. This CDR3 contains 13 residues. Germline CDR1 reads MNHNS; CDR2 reads SASEGT. CDR3 DNA sequence: TGTGCCAGTCGAGACAGGGAAACGACTGAAGCTTTCTTT. Its translation: CASRDRETTEAFF.